The 30 T cell receptor beta chains given below trace back to one sample, sequenced in a study of PD-L1 blockade in urothelial cancer. Generated by immunoSEQ multiplex PCR, the TCRdb table keeps only in-frame clones and is missing some. The sample lists 56,000 or so clones, over 75% occurring once. Time point noted: pretreatment peripheral blood. This sample comprised PBMCs, obtained around atezolizumab (anti-PD-L1) treatment. These receptors were obtained from a man aged 65 to 85 with urothelial cancer.

This rearrangement joins TRBV11-2 to TRBJ1-1, with 7 nucleotides matching TRBD1. CDR1 SGHAT and CDR2 FQNNGV come from the germline V gene. CDR3 length equals 14 residues. The ends lost 7 bases at V and 2 bases at J; junction bases unmatched: 7. The chain's CDR3 is CASNPNRGNTEAFF. The DNA of the CDR3 is TGTGCCAGCAACCCAAACAGGGGAAACACTGAAGCTTTCTTT.

The chain couples TRBV7-9 to TRBJ1-2; perhaps TRBD1 as D (6 bases). Germline CDR1 is SEHNR and CDR2 is FQNEAQ (reference sequence). The V end was cut by 5 bases, the J end by 5 bases, with 18 bases between. This CDR3 spans 15 amino acids. CDR3 DNA sequence: TGTGCCAGCAGCGACCCAGGGGAAGTTGGGTATGGCTACACCTTC. Residues: CASSDPGEVGYGYTF.

The gene calls are TRBV5-1 and TRBJ2-1, with 10 bases fitting TRBD2. This CDR3 contains 18 residues. The V and J ends lost 4 bases and 8 bases, in that order; junction bases with no gene match: 18. Germline CDR1 is SGHRS and CDR2 is YFSETQ. CDR3 region: CASSPPSIAGGGWDEQFF. The CDR3 nucleotides read TGCGCCAGCAGCCCTCCCTCCATAGCGGGAGGAGGGTGGGATGAGCAGTTCTTC.

The chain couples TRBV4-1 to TRBJ2-2, with a tentative D call TRBD1 (5 bases). The CDR3 length is 18 residues. Germline V lookup: CDR1 MGHRA, CDR2 YSYEKL. V lost 1 base and J lost 0, with 15 bases in between. The CDR3 here is CASSQGTMYIANTGELFF. CDR3 bases: TGCGCCAGCAGCCAAGGGACAATGTATATCGCGAACACCGGGGAGCTGTTTTTT.

The chain combines TRBV5-1 with TRBJ2-7, with 8 bases lining up with TRBD1. The junction had 7 bases not matched to a gene; V was cut back by 0 bases and J by 5 bases. CDR3 length: 15 amino acids. Germline lookup yields CDR1 SGHRS and CDR2 YFSETQ. In nucleotides, the CDR3 is TGCGCCAGCAGCTTGGTTGTGAACAGGGGGGACGAGCAGTACTTC. It specifies CASSLVVNRGDEQYF.

V and J are TRBV6-1 and TRBJ2-7; 9 bases fit TRBD1. V gave up 0 bases and J gave up 3 bases; unmatched junction bases: 6. Germline V gives CDR1 MNHNS, CDR2 SASEGT. There are 16 residues in the CDR3. The CDR3 coding sequence is TGTGCCAGCAGTGAAGCTGGGGGACAGGGAAACTACGAGCAGTACTTC. Translating gives CASSEAGGQGNYEQYF.

The rearrangement uses TRBV5-5 and TRBJ2-3; 8 bases map to TRBD2. Germline CDR1 reads SGHKS; CDR2 reads YYEKEE (reference sequence). CDR3 size: 15 residues. The trim removed 4 bases at V and 6 bases at J, leaving 10 bases unmatched. CDR3 residues: CASSGTSGSSDTQYF. The CDR3 DNA is TGTGCCAGCAGCGGAACTAGCGGCTCATCGGATACGCAGTATTTT.

The chain has TRBV30 and TRBJ1-2; 7 nucleotides align to TRBD1. Germline loops: CDR1 GTSNPN, CDR2 SVGIG (reference sequence). The CDR3 loop spans 13 amino acids. Losses at the gene ends were 2 bases for V and 8 bases for J; bases not matched to a gene: 8. The CDR3 reads CAWSPHDREGYTF. CDR3 sequence (DNA): TGTGCCTGGAGTCCCCATGACAGGGAAGGCTACACCTTC.

This clone was detected a few times. V is TRBV4-1 and J is TRBJ2-2; tentatively, D is TRBD2 (5 bases). Germline V gene data show CDR1 as MGHRA and CDR2 as YSYEKL. The CDR3 runs to 14 residues. Trimming removed 0 bases from V and 7 bases from J, with 9 bases in between. The CDR3 DNA reads TGCGCCAGCAGCCAAGATACGGGGATCGGGGAGCTGTTTTTT. Amino acids: CASSQDTGIGELFF.

The chain has TRBV9 and TRBJ2-3; 8 bases match TRBD2. This CDR3 comprises 15 residues. CDR1 is SGDLS, CDR2 YYNGEE, per germline. J gave up 2 bases and V 2 bases, and 4 bases lay outside the gene matches. CDR3 nucleotides: TGTGCCAGCAGCGTTAGCGGGGCCCCCACAGATACGCAGTATTTT. It codes for CASSVSGAPTDTQYF.

This clone was observed a few times. The V call is TRBV27, the J call TRBJ1-1, with a weak D call TRBD1 (6 bases). The germline CDR1 and CDR2 sequences are MNHEY and SMNVEV (reference sequence). This CDR3 is 15 amino acids long. V lost 6 bases and J 4 bases, leaving 18 bases between the germline ends. In nucleotides, the CDR3 is TGTGCCAGCAGGCTTAACAGGGACGTGGTCACTGAAGCTTTCTTT. Its translation is CASRLNRDVVTEAFF.

This sequence joins TRBV28 and TRBJ1-2; 7 bases are shared with TRBD1. Trimming took 4 bases from V and 3 from J; bases not matched to a gene: 5. This CDR3 region has 14 residues. Germline V CDR1 and CDR2: MDHEN, SYDVKM. DNA for the CDR3: TGTGCCAGCAGTTGGACAGGCGGGTACTATGGCTACACCTTC. This sequence encodes CASSWTGGYYGYTF.

V is TRBV19 and J is TRBJ1-3; no clear D gene. The CDR3 loop spans 16 amino acids. Germline CDR1 is LNHDA and CDR2 is SQIVND (reference sequence). V dropped 1 base and J dropped 1 base, with 11 bases sitting between them. The CDR3 DNA reads TGTGCCAGTAGTATAGGGAACAGCTTATCTGGAAACACCATATATTTT. Protein: CASSIGNSLSGNTIYF.

Only a few counts were recorded for this clone. The chain joins TRBV7-9 to TRBJ2-5; no clear D. V was pared by 1 base and J by 4 bases, with 7 bases between. This CDR3 is 13 amino acids long. The germline V gene has CDR1 SEHNR and CDR2 FQNEAQ (reference sequence). The CDR3 reads CASSLVRGETQYF. The CDR3 DNA reads as TGTGCCAGCAGCTTAGTCCGAGGAGAGACCCAGTACTTC. The variable domain in full, completed from reference TRBV7-9 and TRBJ2-5, reads DTGVSQNPRHKITKRGQNVTFRCDPISEHNRLYWYRQTLGQGPEFLTYFQNEAQLEKSRLLSDRFSAERPKGSFSTLEIQRTEQGDSAMYLCASSLVRGETQYFGPGTRLLVL.

The chain joins TRBV5-1 to TRBJ2-5; TRBD2 is a possible D gene (6 bases). The V end lost 7 bases, the J end lost 2 bases, and 15 bases lay between the germline ends. Germline values: CDR1 SGHRS, CDR2 YFSETQ. The CDR3 consists of 14 residues. CDR3 bases: TGCGCCAGCTGTATCGGCGGGGAACAAGAGACCCAGTACTTC. It is translated as CASCIGGEQETQYF.

V is TRBV5-4 and J is TRBJ1-2; maybe TRBD1 (5 bases). The germline gives CDR1 SGHNT, CDR2 YYREEE (reference sequence). Between the trimmed V and J ends, which lost 0 bases and 5 bases, there was a span of 8 bases. This CDR3 region has 13 residues. CDR3 nucleotides: TGTGCCAGCAGCTTGGATGCAGGGTATGGCTACACCTTC. It translates to CASSLDAGYGYTF.

This clone has a handful of counts. The chain uses TRBV4-1 and TRBJ2-3; a possible D gene is TRBD1 (5 bases). V was cut by 1 base and J by 14 bases, with 22 bases left in between. CDR1 is MGHRA and CDR2 is YSYEKL in the germline V gene. The CDR3 has 15 amino acids. CDR3 region: CASSQVGQGGRYAYF. CDR3 in DNA: TGCGCCAGCAGCCAAGTCGGGCAGGGTGGCAGATACGCGTATTTT.

The chain is built from TRBV5-1 and TRBJ2-5; 7 bases map to TRBD2. The germline gives CDR1 SGHRS, CDR2 YFSETQ. CDR3 length equals 15 residues. V trimming: 0 bases; J trimming: 5 bases; junction bases outside the gene matches: 7. CDR3 DNA: TGCGCCAGCAGCTTGGGTGCGGGAGTAACGGAGACCCAGTACTTC. As protein: CASSLGAGVTETQYF.

The chain employs TRBV5-6 and TRBJ2-7; 9 bases map to TRBD2. CDR1 and CDR2 (germline): SGHDT, YYEEEE. The CDR3 has 16 amino acids. The V and J ends lost 3 bases and 0 bases, in that order; junction bases with no gene match: 7. CDR3 sequence reads: CASSWGGRAYSYEQYF. As DNA, the CDR3 is TGTGCCAGCAGCTGGGGCGGGAGGGCTTACTCCTACGAGCAGTACTTC.

The chain recombines TRBV6-6 with TRBJ2-7; a possible D gene is TRBD1 (6 bases). CDR3 length: 12 residues. Germline CDR1 and CDR2: MNHNY and SVGAGI (reference sequence). V was pared by 8 bases and J by 2 bases, with 10 bases between. The CDR3 spells CASSRGTYEQYF. CDR3 nucleotide sequence: TGTGCCAGCTCCAGGGGAACCTACGAGCAGTACTTC.

The rearrangement links TRBV5-1 to TRBJ2-5; possible D gene TRBD2, 5 bases. V lost 2 bases, J lost 4 bases, and 9 bases lay in between. Per the germline V gene, CDR1 is SGHRS and CDR2 is YFSETQ. There are 13 residues in the CDR3. The CDR3: CASSFAEGETQYF. The CDR3 nucleotides are TGCGCCAGCAGCTTTGCAGAGGGAGAGACCCAGTACTTC.

The V gene is TRBV9, the J gene TRBJ2-1; TRBD2 aligns across 7 bases. CDR3 length: 16 amino acids. CDR1 and CDR2 from the germline V gene are SGDLS and YYNGEE. V gave up 0 bases and J gave up 8 bases; unmatched junction bases: 11. The CDR3 protein is CASSVVGLAESDEQFF. DNA of the CDR3: TGTGCCAGCAGCGTAGTTGGGCTAGCGGAGAGCGATGAGCAGTTCTTC.

The chain employs TRBV11-2 and TRBJ2-7, with 10 bases lining up with TRBD1. The CDR3 consists of 15 residues. Germline assignment: CDR1 SGHAT and CDR2 FQNNGV. The V segment lost 0 bases and the J segment 6 bases; nucleotides outside the gene matches: 5. The CDR3 coding sequence is TGTGCCAGCAGCTTAGATAGGACAGGGGGGACCGAGCAGTACTTC. Its protein is CASSLDRTGGTEQYF. Full variable domain (remainder filled in from reference TRBV11-2 and TRBJ2-7): EAGVAQSPRYKIIEKRQSVAFWCNPISGHATLYWYQQILGQGPKLLIQFQNNGVVDDSQLPKDRFSAERLKGVDSTLKIQPAKLEDSAVYLCASSLDRTGGTEQYFGPGTRLTVT.

The chain uses TRBV19 and TRBJ2-5, with TRBD1 matching over 8 bases. Germline CDR1 is LNHDA and CDR2 is SQIVND (reference sequence). This CDR3 contains 15 residues. The J segment lost 5 bases and the V segment lost 2 bases, leaving 7 bases of the junction unmatched. The CDR3 loop is CASSITGGKQETQYF. CDR3 coding DNA: TGTGCCAGTAGTATAACAGGGGGAAAGCAGGAGACCCAGTACTTC.

The rearrangement uses TRBV7-2 and TRBJ2-1; 7 nucleotides align to TRBD2. Per the germline V gene, CDR1 is SGHTA and CDR2 is FQGNSA. The CDR3 runs 15 residues. The J segment lost 6 bases and the V segment lost 3 bases, leaving 8 bases of the junction unmatched. In DNA form, the CDR3 reads TGTGCCAGCAGCTTTCGGGAGGAAGGACCCAATGAGCAGTTCTTC. Amino acid sequence: CASSFREEGPNEQFF.

The chain recombines TRBV27 with TRBJ2-3, with 8 bases matching TRBD1. CDR1 is MNHEY and CDR2 is SMNVEV in the germline V gene (reference sequence). J was trimmed by 0 bases and V by 8 bases; bases with no gene match: 4. The CDR3 consists of 14 residues. The CDR3 DNA reads TGTGCCAGCTTCGACAGGGGAAGCACAGATACGCAGTATTTT. Its translation: CASFDRGSTDTQYF.

This clone was counted a single time. The chain uses TRBV9 and TRBJ1-2, with 8 bases identical to TRBD1. This CDR3 comprises 15 residues. Germline values: CDR1 SGDLS, CDR2 YYNGEE. Trimming cost V 4 bases and J 0 bases; bases outside gene matches: 5. CDR3 in DNA: TGTGCCAGCAGCCCGGGGACAGGCCCTAACTATGGCTACACCTTC. It specifies CASSPGTGPNYGYTF. Variable domain in full (rest from reference TRBV9 and TRBJ1-2): DSGVTQTPKHLITATGQRVTLRCSPRSGDLSVYWYQQSLDQGLQFLIQYYNGEERAKGNILERFSAQQFPDLHSELNLSSLELGDSALYFCASSPGTGPNYGYTFGSGTRLTVV.

The chain carries TRBV7-2 and TRBJ2-3; D is undetermined. The ends were cut back, 5 bases at V and 0 bases at J, with 12 bases in the middle. The CDR3 contains 15 residues. Germline assignment: CDR1 SGHTA and CDR2 FQGNSA. The CDR3 loop is CASSQWASSTDTQYF. The CDR3 coding sequence is TGTGCCAGCAGCCAATGGGCATCTAGCACAGATACGCAGTATTTT.

The rearrangement uses TRBV7-8 and TRBJ1-1; D gene ambiguous. V lost 2 bases and J 8 bases, leaving 9 bases between the germline ends. Germline loops: CDR1 SGHVS, CDR2 FQNEAQ. The CDR3 sequence is 12 residues long. CDR3 in amino acids: CASSLTGKEAFF. DNA of the CDR3: TGTGCCAGCAGCTTAACCGGGAAAGAAGCTTTCTTT.

The gene calls are TRBV6-5 and TRBJ1-1; tentative D call: TRBD1 (6 bases). Germline CDR1 reads MNHEY; CDR2 reads SVGAGI. The ends were cut back, 8 bases at V and 3 bases at J, with 10 bases in the middle. The CDR3 is 12 residues long. The CDR3 DNA follows: TGTGCCAGCGGCCCAGGGGACACTGAAGCTTTCTTT. It translates to CASGPGDTEAFF.